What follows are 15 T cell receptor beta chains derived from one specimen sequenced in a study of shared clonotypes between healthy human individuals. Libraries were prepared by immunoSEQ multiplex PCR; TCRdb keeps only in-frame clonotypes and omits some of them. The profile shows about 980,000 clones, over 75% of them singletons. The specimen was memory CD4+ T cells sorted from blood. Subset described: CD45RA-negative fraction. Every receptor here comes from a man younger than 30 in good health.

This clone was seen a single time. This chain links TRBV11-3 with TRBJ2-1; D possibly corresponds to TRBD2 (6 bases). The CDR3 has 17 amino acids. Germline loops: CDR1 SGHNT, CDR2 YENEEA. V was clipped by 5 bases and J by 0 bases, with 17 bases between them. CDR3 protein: CASSLRAGGSSYNEQFF. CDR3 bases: TGTGCCAGCAGCCTCCGGGCTGGGGGGAGCTCCTACAATGAGCAGTTCTTC.

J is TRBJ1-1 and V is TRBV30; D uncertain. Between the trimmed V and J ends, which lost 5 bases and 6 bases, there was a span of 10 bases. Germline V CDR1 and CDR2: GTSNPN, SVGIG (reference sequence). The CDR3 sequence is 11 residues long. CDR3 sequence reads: CAWERGSEAFF. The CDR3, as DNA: TGTGCCTGGGAGCGGGGATCTGAAGCTTTCTTT.

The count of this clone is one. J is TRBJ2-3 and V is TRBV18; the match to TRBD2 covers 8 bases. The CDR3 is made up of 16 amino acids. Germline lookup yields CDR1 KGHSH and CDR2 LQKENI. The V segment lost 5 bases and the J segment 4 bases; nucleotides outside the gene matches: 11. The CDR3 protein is CASSAPPAGEPDTQYF. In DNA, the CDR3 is TGTGCCAGCTCAGCCCCCCCAGCGGGGGAGCCAGATACGCAGTATTTT.

CDR3 sequence reads: CASSLRGIHEQYF. CDR3 DNA: TGTGCCAGCAGTTTACGAGGGATCCACGAGCAGTACTTC. The chain uses TRBV27 and TRBJ2-7, with D perhaps TRBD2 (5 bases). Trimming took off 2 bases at V and 5 bases at J, with 10 bases between the two ends. There are 13 residues in the CDR3. Germline CDR1 is MNHEY and CDR2 is SMNVEV (reference sequence).

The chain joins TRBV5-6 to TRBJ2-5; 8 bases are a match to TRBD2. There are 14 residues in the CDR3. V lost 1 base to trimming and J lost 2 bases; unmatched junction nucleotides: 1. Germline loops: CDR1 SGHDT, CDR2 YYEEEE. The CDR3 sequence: CASSLRGGQETQYF. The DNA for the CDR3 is TGTGCCAGCAGCTTGCGGGGGGGGCAAGAGACCCAGTACTTC.

The CDR3 loop reads CASSLIGRRVTDTQYF. The DNA of the CDR3 is TGTGCCAGCAGCTTAATTGGGAGGCGAGTCACAGATACGCAGTATTTT. The chain carries TRBV7-2 and TRBJ2-3; possibly TRBD2 for D (6 bases). The CDR3 is 16 amino acids. Germline loops: CDR1 SGHTA, CDR2 FQGNSA. The germline V and J ends were trimmed by 2 bases and 2 bases, with 14 bases remaining between them.

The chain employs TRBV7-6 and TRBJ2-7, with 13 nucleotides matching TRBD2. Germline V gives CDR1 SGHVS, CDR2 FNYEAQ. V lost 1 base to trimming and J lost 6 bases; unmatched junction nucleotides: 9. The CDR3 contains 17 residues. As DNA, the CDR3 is TGTGCCAGCAGCTTAGTGCCCGGACTAGCGGGAGTAGGCGAGCAGTACTTC. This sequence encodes CASSLVPGLAGVGEQYF.

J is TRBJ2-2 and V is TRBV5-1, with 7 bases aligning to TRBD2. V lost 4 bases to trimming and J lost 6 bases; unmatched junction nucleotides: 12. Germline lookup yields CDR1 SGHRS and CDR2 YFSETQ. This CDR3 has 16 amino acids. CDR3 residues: CASSLGTNSRPGELFF. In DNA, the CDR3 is TGCGCCAGCAGCCTCGGGACTAACAGTCGGCCCGGGGAGCTGTTTTTT.

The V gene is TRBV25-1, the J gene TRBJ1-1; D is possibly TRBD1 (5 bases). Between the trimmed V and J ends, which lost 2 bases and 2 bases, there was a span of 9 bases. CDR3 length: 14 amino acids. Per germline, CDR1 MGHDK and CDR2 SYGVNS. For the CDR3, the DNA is TGTGCCAGCAGTGAACAGGGAAGTAACACTGAAGCTTTCTTT. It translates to CASSEQGSNTEAFF.

DNA for the CDR3: TGCGCCAGCAGCTCCGTGACGGGAGAGGGGACCCAGTACTTC. Its translation: CASSSVTGEGTQYF. The chain couples TRBV5-1 to TRBJ2-5; maybe TRBD2 (6 bases). Germline CDR1 SGHRS, CDR2 YFSETQ. The CDR3 contains 14 residues. Trimming shortened V by 3 bases and J by 7 bases, and 16 bases separated the two germline ends. Full variable domain (outside the CDR3, taken from reference TRBV5-1 and TRBJ2-5): KAGVTQTPRYLIKTRGQQVTLSCSPISGHRSVSWYQQTPGQGLQFLFEYFSETQRNKGNFPGRFSGRQFSNSRSEMNVSTLELGDSALYLCASSSVTGEGTQYFGPGTRLLVL.

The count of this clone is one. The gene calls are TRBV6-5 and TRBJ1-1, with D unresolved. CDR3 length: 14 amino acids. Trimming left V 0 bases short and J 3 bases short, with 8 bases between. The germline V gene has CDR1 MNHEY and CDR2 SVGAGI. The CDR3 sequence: CASSYSGSYTEAFF. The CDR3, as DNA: TGTGCCAGCAGTTACTCGGGCAGTTACACTGAAGCTTTCTTT.

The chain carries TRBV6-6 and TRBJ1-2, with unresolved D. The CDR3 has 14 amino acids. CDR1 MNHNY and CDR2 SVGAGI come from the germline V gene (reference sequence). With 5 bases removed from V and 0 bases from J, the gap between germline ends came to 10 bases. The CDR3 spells CASSPRAANYGYTF. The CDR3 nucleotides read TGTGCCAGCAGTCCCCGGGCAGCTAACTATGGCTACACCTTC.

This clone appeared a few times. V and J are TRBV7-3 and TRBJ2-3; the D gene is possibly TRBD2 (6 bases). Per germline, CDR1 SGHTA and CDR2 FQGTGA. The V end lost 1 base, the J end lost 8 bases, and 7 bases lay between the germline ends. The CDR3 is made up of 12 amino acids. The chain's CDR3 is CASSLNSGTQYF. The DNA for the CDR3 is TGTGCCAGCAGCTTAAATAGCGGTACGCAGTATTTT.

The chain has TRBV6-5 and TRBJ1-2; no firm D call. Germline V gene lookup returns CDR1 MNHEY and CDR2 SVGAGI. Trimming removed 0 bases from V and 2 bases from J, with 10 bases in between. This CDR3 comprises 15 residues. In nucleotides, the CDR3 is TGTGCCAGCAGTTACTCGATTACAAGGAACTATGGCTACACCTTC. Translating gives CASSYSITRNYGYTF.

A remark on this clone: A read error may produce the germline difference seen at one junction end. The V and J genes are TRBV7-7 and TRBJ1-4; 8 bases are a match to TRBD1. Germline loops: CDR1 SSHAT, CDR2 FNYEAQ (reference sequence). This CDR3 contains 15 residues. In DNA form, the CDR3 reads TGTGCTAGCAGCTTAGCTTCGACAGGGGTTGAAAAACTGTTTTTT. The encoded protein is CASSLASTGVEKLFF.